Shown below are 17 T cell receptor beta chains from a single sample sequenced in a study of cytomegalovirus exposure and HLA in healthy donors (dated by TCRdb to the late 2010s). The method was the immunoSEQ multiplex PCR assay. A mixture of 60 forward primers for TCR Vbeta segments and 13 reverse primers for TCR Jbeta segments was used in the multiplex PCR. TCRdb provides this immuneACCESS table in a form limited to in-frame rearrangements. Some clones are lacking; in checked studies, under half of them reflect an unresolved V gene, and why the rest are absent is not known. This sample gives fewer than 85,000 clones in total; approximately 70% of them show up just once. 11% of the sample lies in the top ten. The source material was PBMCs. Receptors originate from a woman aged 35 to 49 in good health and CMV-seropositive.

This clone is medium-sized within its sample. The rearrangement links TRBV2 to TRBJ1-5, with unresolved D. The germline CDR1 and CDR2 sequences are SNHLY and FYNNEI. The CDR3 extends over 14 amino acids. V gave up 7 bases and J gave up 0 bases, with 10 bases separating them. CDR3 protein: CASNQEYSNQPQHF. The CDR3 DNA reads as TGTGCCAGCAACCAGGAATATAGCAATCAGCCCCAGCATTTT. Full variable domain (missing parts from reference TRBV2 and TRBJ1-5): EPEVTQTPSHQVTQMGQEVILRCVPISNHLYFYWYRQILGQKVEFLVSFYNNEISEKSEIFDDQFSVERPDGSNFTLKIRSTKLEDSAMYFCASNQEYSNQPQHFGDGTRLSIL.

This clone was counted only a few times. The chain has TRBV5-1 and TRBJ2-7, with 11 bases that match TRBD2. Germline V gene sequence: CDR1 SGHRS, CDR2 YFSETQ. Trimming cost V 4 bases and J 0 bases; bases outside gene matches: 6. The CDR3 has 16 residues. The CDR3 region has the DNA TGCGCCAGCAGCCGAGGGACTAGCGGAACCTCCTACGAGCAGTACTTC. Translating gives CASSRGTSGTSYEQYF.

The CDR3 spells CASSGTGVNTEAFF. In DNA form, the CDR3 reads TGTGCCAGCAGCGGGACAGGGGTCAACACTGAAGCTTTCTTT. This chain uses TRBV9 with TRBJ1-1, with 9 bases that match TRBD1. CDR1 SGDLS and CDR2 YYNGEE come from the germline V gene. Trimming removed 3 bases from V and 2 bases from J; junction bases left unmatched: 2. This CDR3 is 14 amino acids long.

The chain links TRBV30 to TRBJ2-1, with a weak D call TRBD2 (5 bases). The CDR3 consists of 14 residues. V lost 3 bases and J 0 bases, leaving 9 bases between the germline ends. CDR1 GTSNPN and CDR2 SVGIG come from the germline V gene (reference sequence). The DNA for the CDR3 is TGTGCCTGGAGCCTTGGAGGCTCCTACAATGAGCAGTTCTTC. Its translation: CAWSLGGSYNEQFF.

The chain combines TRBV28 with TRBJ2-7; 14 bases fit TRBD2. This CDR3 has 15 amino acids. Germline trimming cut 6 bases from V and 6 bases from J; bases unmatched to any gene: 7. Germline V CDR1 and CDR2: MDHEN, SYDVKM. CDR3 nucleotides: TGTGCCAGCAGACCGGGACTAGCGGGAGATGGCGAGCAGTACTTC. Translating gives CASRPGLAGDGEQYF. Variable domain in full (rest from reference TRBV28 and TRBJ2-7): DVKVTQSSRYLVKRTGEKVFLECVQDMDHENMFWYRQDPGLGLRLIYFSYDVKMKEKGDIPEGYSVSREKKERFSLILESASTNQTSMYLCASRPGLAGDGEQYFGPGTRLTVT.

The V and J genes are TRBV7-9 and TRBJ2-5; no definite D call. Germline V gene sequence: CDR1 SEHNR, CDR2 FQNEAQ (reference sequence). Between the trimmed V and J ends, which lost 5 bases and 4 bases, there was a span of 5 bases. This CDR3 is built from 11 residues. CDR3 amino acids: CASSPGETQYF. The CDR3 nucleotides are TGTGCCAGCAGCCCCGGAGAGACCCAGTACTTC.

J is TRBJ2-3 and V is TRBV5-4; D is perhaps TRBD1 (5 bases). This CDR3 has 13 residues. Germline V gene data show CDR1 as SGHNT and CDR2 as YYREEE (reference sequence). V gave up 2 bases and J gave up 4 bases, with 8 bases separating them. CDR3 region: CASSLRGADTQYF. CDR3 coding DNA: TGTGCCAGCAGCTTAAGGGGCGCAGATACGCAGTATTTT.

The chain combines TRBV7-3 with TRBJ2-3, with D perhaps TRBD1 (6 bases). V was clipped by 5 bases and J by 10 bases, with 22 bases between them. The CDR3 loop spans 15 amino acids. Germline lookup yields CDR1 SGHTA and CDR2 FQGTGA. The CDR3 protein is CASSRERTASGPQYF. CDR3 nucleotides: TGTGCCAGCAGCCGAGAAAGGACAGCTAGTGGTCCGCAGTATTTT.

The chain has TRBV4-3 and TRBJ1-4; weak D call: TRBD1 (5 bases). V lost 4 bases and J 6 bases, leaving 12 bases between the germline ends. CDR3 length: 14 amino acids. Germline V lookup: CDR1 LGHNA, CDR2 YSLEER. CDR3 sequence: CASSPQDDHEKLFF. The CDR3, as DNA: TGCGCCAGCAGCCCACAGGATGATCATGAAAAACTGTTTTTT.

The chain combines TRBV5-1 with TRBJ2-5; tentative D call: TRBD1 (7 bases). The CDR3 covers 14 residues. Germline V gives CDR1 SGHRS, CDR2 YFSETQ. Trimming removed 1 base at V and 5 bases at J, with 12 bases between. CDR3 residues: CASSLWAGGETQYF. CDR3 nucleotides: TGCGCCAGCAGCTTGTGGGCAGGGGGGGAGACCCAGTACTTC.

The CDR3 DNA reads as TGTGCCAGCAGCTTAGTGGGGGGGTCTCACTATGGCTACACCTTC. Translating gives CASSLVGGSHYGYTF. The chain carries TRBV7-8 and TRBJ1-2, with D possibly matching TRBD1 (5 bases). V shed 1 base and J shed 3 bases, with 12 bases lying between them. The germline CDR1 and CDR2 sequences are SGHVS and FQNEAQ. CDR3 length equals 15 residues.

This clone has only a few counts. The gene calls are TRBV7-9 and TRBJ1-1, with a possible D match to TRBD1 (5 bases). The CDR3 length is 14 residues. CDR1 is SEHNR and CDR2 is FQNEAQ in the germline V gene (reference sequence). The V end lost 5 bases, the J end lost 1 base, and 11 bases lay between the germline ends. The CDR3 is CASSPGGTNTEAFF. DNA for the CDR3: TGTGCCAGCAGCCCGGGGGGGACGAACACTGAAGCTTTCTTT.

The rearrangement uses TRBV11-2 and TRBJ2-2; 7 positions match TRBD1. V lost 6 bases to trimming and J lost 8 bases; unmatched junction nucleotides: 9. Germline CDR1 reads SGHAT; CDR2 reads FQNNGV. The CDR3 totals 14 residues. The CDR3 region has the DNA TGTGCCAGCAGTTTCCGACAGGGCGGGGGGGAGCTGTTTTTT. It encodes CASSFRQGGGELFF.

CDR3 nucleotides: TGTGCCAGCAAGTTAGGTTCTGGGGGCGCGACCTCCTATAATTCACCCCTCCACTTT. This gives the protein CASKLGSGGATSYNSPLHF. This chain uses TRBV6-8 with TRBJ1-6; weak D call: TRBD1 (6 bases). The V end lost 7 bases, the J end lost 0 bases, and 22 bases lay between the germline ends. CDR3 size: 19 residues. CDR1 MNHGY and CDR2 SAAAGT come from the germline V gene.

In DNA form, the CDR3 reads TGTGCCAGTAGTATGGACAACTCTGGAAACACCATATATTTT. Translation gives CASSMDNSGNTIYF. The genes are TRBV19 and TRBJ1-3; D may be TRBD1 (5 bases). Germline V gene lookup returns CDR1 LNHDA and CDR2 SQIVND (reference sequence). This CDR3 region has 14 residues. Trimming shortened V by 3 bases and J by 0 bases, and 6 bases separated the two germline ends.

The J gene is TRBJ2-7, the V gene TRBV28; 7 bases agree with TRBD1. The ends lost 3 bases at V and 4 bases at J; junction bases unmatched: 6. The CDR3 has 14 amino acids. CDR1 is MDHEN, CDR2 SYDVKM, per germline. In DNA, the CDR3 is TGTGCCAGCAGTTTTTCGGGACAGACGTACGAGCAGTACTTC. Protein product: CASSFSGQTYEQYF.

The chain links TRBV10-3 to TRBJ1-2; tentatively, D is TRBD1 (6 bases). With 8 bases removed from V and 2 bases from J, the gap between germline ends came to 12 bases. CDR3 length: 13 amino acids. Germline V gene data show CDR1 as ENHRY and CDR2 as SYGVKD. CDR3: CAIGRDTNYGYTF. The CDR3 DNA sequence: TGTGCCATCGGTCGGGACACAAACTATGGCTACACCTTC.